This T cell receptor (beta chain) was observed in a study of Ad26.COV2.S vaccination and SARS-CoV-2 variants. The wider study: Ad26.COV2.S shots went into the muscle once or twice, 56 days apart.

Assay: immunoSEQ multiplex PCR; the TCRdb copy retains only in-frame clones and omits some. The table lists about 450,000 clones, 89% of them singletons. Findings and limits, study-wide: Comparability of non-spike TCR breadth was observed across vaccine and placebo recipients.

V lost 5 bases and J 0 bases, leaving 11 bases between the germline ends. Germline V gene lookup returns CDR1 LNHDA and CDR2 SQIVND (reference sequence). This CDR3 spans 15 amino acids. Specified treatment: about 20 received Ad26.COV2.S at low or high dose, single or two shots; roughly five received placebo; per-sample allocation not given. Each sample was drawn 63 days after the first injection (of vaccine or placebo). This clone occurred once. No antigen is known for it. This chain links TRBV19 with TRBJ2-1; D is possibly TRBD2 (5 bases). Sequenced material: peripheral blood, taken in a trial of Ad26.COV2.S vaccine versus placebo. The clonotype originates from a person between 18 and 59 years old who received the Ad26.COV2.S COVID-19 vaccine or a placebo. The chain's CDR3 is CASSLYGGSYNEQFF. CDR3 nucleotide sequence: TGTGCCAGTAGTCTCTATGGAGGCTCCTACAATGAGCAGTTCTTC.